This T cell receptor beta chain stems from a study of T cell repertoires in cytomegalovirus infection. Comment on this clonotype: Antigen: not known.

TCRdb processed the reads anew with MiXCR; each CDR3 protein has one entry. Of some 920,000 distinct CDR3 sequences listed, 31% were seen once; the top ten hold 11% to 15%. J gave up 13 bases and V 0 bases, and 7 bases lay outside the gene matches. The CDR3 is 13 residues long. Germline assignment: CDR1 SGDLS and CDR2 YYNGEE. This clonotype was obtained from a human donor in good health (CMV status not recorded). Some clones in this sample may be carry-over from other donors' samples. The V call is TRBV9, the J call TRBJ2-1; 7 nucleotides line up with TRBD2. The sequences come from cultured CD8+ T cells from PBMCs, collected from culture after CMV antigen stimulation. The CDR3 nucleotides read TGTGCCAGCAGCGTAGCCAGCGGGGTCTCCCAGTTCTTC. The encoded protein is CASSVASGVSQFF.